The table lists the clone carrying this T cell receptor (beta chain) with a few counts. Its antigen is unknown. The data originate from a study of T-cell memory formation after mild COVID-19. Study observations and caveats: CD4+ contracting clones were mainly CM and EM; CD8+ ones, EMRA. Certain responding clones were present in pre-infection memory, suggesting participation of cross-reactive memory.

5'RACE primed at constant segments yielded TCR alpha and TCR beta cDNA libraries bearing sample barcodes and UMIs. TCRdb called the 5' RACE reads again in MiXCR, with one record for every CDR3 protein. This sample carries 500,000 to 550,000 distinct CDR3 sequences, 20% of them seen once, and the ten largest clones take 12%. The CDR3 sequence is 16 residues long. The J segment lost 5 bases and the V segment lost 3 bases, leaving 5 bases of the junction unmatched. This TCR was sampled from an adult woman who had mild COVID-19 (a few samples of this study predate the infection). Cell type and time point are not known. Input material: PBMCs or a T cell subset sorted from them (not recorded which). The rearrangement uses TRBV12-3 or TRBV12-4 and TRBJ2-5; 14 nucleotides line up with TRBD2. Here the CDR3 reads CASSLGLAGAGETQYF. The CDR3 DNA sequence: TGTGCCAGCAGTTTGGGACTAGCGGGAGCTGGGGAGACCCAGTACTTC.